These 2 T cell receptor beta chains share one sample of origin, sequenced in a study of T cells in Graves' hyperthyroidism and ophthalmopathy. Amplification of TCR beta CDR3 regions was performed using RNA transcripts as template. First-round RT-PCR with HTBI primers amplified the TCR CDR3 region. TCRdb redid the calling of the multiplex PCR reads with MiXCR, one entry per CDR3 protein. Seen here are approximately 400,000 distinct CDR3 sequences, 15% to 17% observed once, and the top ten hold 14%. The sequenced material came from blood. These receptors were collected from a woman aged 18-30 years with Graves' hyperthyroidism.

In regard to this clonotype: At one of its ends the junction is not consistent with the germline gene, which may arise from a read error. This chain joins TRBV24-1 and TRBJ2-1; 9 bases are shared with TRBD2. Germline CDR1 reads KGHDR; CDR2 reads SFDVKD. This CDR3 has 20 amino acids. In nucleotides, the CDR3 is TGTGCCACCAGTGGTGGCTTAGCGGGAGTGCCCCACAGATCCTGCAATGAGCAGTTCTTC. Its translation: CATSGGLAGVPHRSCNEQFF.

In its sample, this clonotype was seen many times. The chain carries TRBV20-1 and TRBJ2-5; 10 nucleotides agree with TRBD2. The CDR3 loop spans 17 amino acids. V was clipped by 1 base and J by 2 bases; unmatched bases: 10. In germline, CDR1 is DFQATT, CDR2 SNEGSKA (reference sequence). CDR3 nucleotide sequence: TGCAGTGCTAGAGTCTCAAGTAGCGGGGGGTCACAAGAGACCCAGTACTTC. Translating gives CSARVSSSGGSQETQYF.